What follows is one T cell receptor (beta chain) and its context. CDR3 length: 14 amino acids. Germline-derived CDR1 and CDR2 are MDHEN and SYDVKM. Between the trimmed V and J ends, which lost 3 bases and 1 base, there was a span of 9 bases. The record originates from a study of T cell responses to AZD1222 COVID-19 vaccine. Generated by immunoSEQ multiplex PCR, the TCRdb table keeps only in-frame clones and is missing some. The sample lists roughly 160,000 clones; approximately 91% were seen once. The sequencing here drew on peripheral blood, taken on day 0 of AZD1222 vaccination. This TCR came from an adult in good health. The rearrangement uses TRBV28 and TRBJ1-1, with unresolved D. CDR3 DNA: TGTGCCAGCAGTTTGGGCAGTCCGAACACTGAAGCTTTCTTT. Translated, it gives CASSLGSPNTEAFF.